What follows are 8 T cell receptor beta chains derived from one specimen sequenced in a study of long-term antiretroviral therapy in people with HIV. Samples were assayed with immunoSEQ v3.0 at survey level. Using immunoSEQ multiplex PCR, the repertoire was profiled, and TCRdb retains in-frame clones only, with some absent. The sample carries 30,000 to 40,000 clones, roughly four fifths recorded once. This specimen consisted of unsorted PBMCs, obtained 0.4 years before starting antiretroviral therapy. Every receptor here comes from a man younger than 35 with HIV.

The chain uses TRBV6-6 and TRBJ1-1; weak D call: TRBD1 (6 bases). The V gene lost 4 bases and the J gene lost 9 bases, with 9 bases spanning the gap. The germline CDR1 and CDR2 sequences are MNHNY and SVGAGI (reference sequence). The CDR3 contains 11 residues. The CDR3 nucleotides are TGTGCCAGCAGTTCCGACAGGAAAGCTTTCTTT. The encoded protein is CASSSDRKAFF.

The chain's CDR3 is CASSELQGGSYEQYF. The CDR3 region has the DNA TGTGCCAGCAGTGAATTACAGGGGGGGTCCTACGAGCAGTACTTC. The gene calls are TRBV6-1 and TRBJ2-7, with a weak D call TRBD1 (8 bases). The V end was cut by 2 bases, the J end by 1 base, with 12 bases between. Per germline, CDR1 MNHNS and CDR2 SASEGT. The CDR3 covers 15 residues.

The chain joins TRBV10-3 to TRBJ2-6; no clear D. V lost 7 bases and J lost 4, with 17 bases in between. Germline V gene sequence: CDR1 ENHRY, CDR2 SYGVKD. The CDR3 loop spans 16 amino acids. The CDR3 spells CAIKPPAAAGANVLTF. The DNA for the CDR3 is TGTGCCATCAAACCACCTGCTGCCGCCGGGGCCAACGTCCTGACTTTC.

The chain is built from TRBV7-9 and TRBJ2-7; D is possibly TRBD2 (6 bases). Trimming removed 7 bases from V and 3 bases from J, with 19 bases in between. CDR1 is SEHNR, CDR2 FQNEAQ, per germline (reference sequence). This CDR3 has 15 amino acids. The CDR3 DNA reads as TGTGCCAGCACCCCTTTAATCGGGAGCCTCTACGAGCAGTACTTC. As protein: CASTPLIGSLYEQYF.

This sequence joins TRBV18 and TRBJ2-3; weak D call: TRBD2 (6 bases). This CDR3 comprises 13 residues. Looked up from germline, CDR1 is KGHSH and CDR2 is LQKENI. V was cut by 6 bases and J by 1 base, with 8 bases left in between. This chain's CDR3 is CASSRDGTDTQYF. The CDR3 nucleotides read TGTGCCAGCTCGCGGGACGGCACAGATACGCAGTATTTT.

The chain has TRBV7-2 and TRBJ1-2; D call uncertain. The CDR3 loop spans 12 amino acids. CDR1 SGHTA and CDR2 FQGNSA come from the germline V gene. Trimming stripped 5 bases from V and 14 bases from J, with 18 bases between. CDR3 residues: CASSPVGRAGTF. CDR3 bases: TGTGCCAGCAGCCCGGTAGGAAGGGCGGGGACCTTC. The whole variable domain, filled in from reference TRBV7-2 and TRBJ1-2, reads GAGVSQSPSNKVTEKGKDVELRCDPISGHTALYWYRQSLGQGLEFLIYFQGNSAPDKSGLPSDRFSAERTGGSVSTLTIQRTQQEDSAVYLCASSPVGRAGTFGSGTRLTVV.

The DNA of the CDR3 is TGTGCCATCAGGGGCAGCAACACTGAAGCTTTCTTT. Its translation is CAIRGSNTEAFF. This chain links TRBV10-3 with TRBJ1-1; D gene ambiguous. Germline assignment: CDR1 ENHRY and CDR2 SYGVKD. The CDR3 covers 12 residues. Trimming cost V 6 bases and J 2 bases, with 7 bases left between them.

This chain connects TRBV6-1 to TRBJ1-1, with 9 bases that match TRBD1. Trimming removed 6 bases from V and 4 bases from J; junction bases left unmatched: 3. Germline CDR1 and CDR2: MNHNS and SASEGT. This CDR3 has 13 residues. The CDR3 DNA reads TGTGCCAGCAGAAAGGACAGGGGCACTGAAGCTTTCTTT. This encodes CASRKDRGTEAFF.